This T cell receptor beta chain appears in the sequencing data of a study of spatial heterogeneity in lung cancer. Study as a whole: A consistent excess of beta-chain over alpha-chain sequences was detected.

This clonotype has ten or more counts. Its antigen is not known. Carried by each TCR cDNA molecule was a unique molecular identifier. TCRdb reprocessed the 5' RACE reads via MiXCR and lists one record per CDR3 protein. The sample has 10,000 to 13,000 distinct CDR3 sequences; 8.6% are singletons. The CDR3 has 14 residues. CDR1 and CDR2 (germline): SGHRS, YFSETQ. V lost 0 bases and J lost 2, with 7 bases in between. Overall study findings and caveats: TCRs found ubiquitously expanded in tumor appeared in blood more at resection than at follow-up.

Documented time point: sample taken at primary tumor resection. Researchers sequenced whole RNA taken from tumor, nontumor lung or frozen PBMC without sorting. The source was PBMCs, collected at surgery. The gene calls are TRBV5-1 and TRBJ2-3; D gene ambiguous. This clonotype was obtained from a male donor with early-stage non-small cell lung cancer. CDR3 residues: CASSLEQTTDTQYF. Here the CDR3 DNA reads TGCGCCAGCAGCTTGGAACAGACCACAGATACGCAGTATTTT.